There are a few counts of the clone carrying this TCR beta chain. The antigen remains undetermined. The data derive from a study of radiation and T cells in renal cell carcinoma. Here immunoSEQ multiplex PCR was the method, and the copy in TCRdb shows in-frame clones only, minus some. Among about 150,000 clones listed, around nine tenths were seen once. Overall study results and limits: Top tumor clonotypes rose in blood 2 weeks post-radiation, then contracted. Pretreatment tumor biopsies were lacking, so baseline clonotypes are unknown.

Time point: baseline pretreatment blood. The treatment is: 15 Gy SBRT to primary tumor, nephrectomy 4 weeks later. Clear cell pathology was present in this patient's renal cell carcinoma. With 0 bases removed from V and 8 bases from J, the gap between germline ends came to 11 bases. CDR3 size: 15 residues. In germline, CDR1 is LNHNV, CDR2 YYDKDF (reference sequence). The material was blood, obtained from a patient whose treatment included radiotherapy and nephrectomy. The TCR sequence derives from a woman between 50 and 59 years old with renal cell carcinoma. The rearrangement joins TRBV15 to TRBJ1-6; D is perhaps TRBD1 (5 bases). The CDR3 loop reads CATSRDRAGDSPLHF. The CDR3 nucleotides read TGTGCCACCAGCAGAGACAGGGCAGGTGATTCACCCCTCCACTTT.